Sequencing of this T cell receptor (beta chain) was carried out in a study of CD4+ T cells in melanoma (dated by TCRdb to the early 2020s). General notes on the study: The study examined neoantigen-specific CD4+ T cells in human melanoma.

The germline ends are 21 bases apart after V is trimmed by 5 bases and J by 5 bases. The CDR1 and CDR2 encoded by the germline V gene (reference sequence) are WNHNN and SYGVQD. The cysteine opens and the phenylalanine closes a CDR3 of 16 amino acids. The sequence is cut down to CDR3 DNA, 48 bases in frame from base 1. Concerning this clone: Its antigen remains undetermined. Base qualities were left out, and no much larger clone turns up one base away.

The library was built by means of the immunoSEQ multiplex PCR assay. TCRdb holds this immuneACCESS table with in-frame rearrangements only. Some clones are missing; in checked studies, unresolved V genes explain under half, and the rest has no known cause. The sample table holds around 110,000 clones, of which 92% were seen once. Roughly 3.3% of the sample goes to the ten largest clones. Donors were patients with melanoma. General study outcomes and caveats: Neoantigen-specific CD4+ T cells in melanoma were reported to show diverse differentiation states. Neoantigen-specific CD4+ T cells were reported to be correlated with the function of CD8+ T cells, macrophages and B cells.

Sequenced sample: peripheral blood. The V and J genes are TRBV10-1 and TRBJ1-1; TRBD1 is possibly the D segment (5 matching bases). This TCR came from a human donor with melanoma. The bases read TGCGCCAGCAGTATAGTCTTACCGGGGCCTGGGACTGAAGCTTTCTTT. It translates to CASSIVLPGPGTEAFF.